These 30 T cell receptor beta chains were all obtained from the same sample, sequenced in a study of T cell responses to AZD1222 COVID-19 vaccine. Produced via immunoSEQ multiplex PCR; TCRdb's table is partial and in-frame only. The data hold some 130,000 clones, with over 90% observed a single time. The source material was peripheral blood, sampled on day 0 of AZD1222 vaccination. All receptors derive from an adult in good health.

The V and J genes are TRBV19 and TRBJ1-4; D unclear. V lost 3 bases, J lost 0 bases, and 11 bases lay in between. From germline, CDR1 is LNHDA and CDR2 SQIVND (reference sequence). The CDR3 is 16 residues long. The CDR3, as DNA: TGTGCCAGTAGTATCCTCCGGGCTACAACTAATGAAAAACTGTTTTTT. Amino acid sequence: CASSILRATTNEKLFF.

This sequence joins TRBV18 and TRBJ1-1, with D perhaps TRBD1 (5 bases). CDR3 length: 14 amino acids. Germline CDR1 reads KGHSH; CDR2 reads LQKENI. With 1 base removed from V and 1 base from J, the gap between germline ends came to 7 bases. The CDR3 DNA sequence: TGTGCCAGCTCACCACAAACAGGGAACACTGAAGCTTTCTTT. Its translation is CASSPQTGNTEAFF.

The CDR3 DNA sequence: TGCGCCAGCAGCCGAAGGACGGTGAACACCGGGGAGCTGTTTTTT. It codes for CASSRRTVNTGELFF. The chain has TRBV5-1 and TRBJ2-2; D not certain. V was trimmed by 4 bases and J by 1 base, leaving 11 bases between them. Germline V lookup: CDR1 SGHRS, CDR2 YFSETQ. There are 15 residues in the CDR3. Together with reference TRBV5-1 and TRBJ2-2, the CDR3 gives the full variable domain: KAGVTQTPRYLIKTRGQQVTLSCSPISGHRSVSWYQQTPGQGLQFLFEYFSETQRNKGNFPGRFSGRQFSNSRSEMNVSTLELGDSALYLCASSRRTVNTGELFFGEGSRLTVL.

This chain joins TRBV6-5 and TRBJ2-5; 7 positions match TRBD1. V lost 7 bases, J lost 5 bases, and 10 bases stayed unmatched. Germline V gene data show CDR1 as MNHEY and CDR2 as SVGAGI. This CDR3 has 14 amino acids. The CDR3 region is CASNAQGFRETQYF. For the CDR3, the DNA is TGTGCCAGCAATGCACAGGGGTTTAGGGAGACCCAGTACTTC.

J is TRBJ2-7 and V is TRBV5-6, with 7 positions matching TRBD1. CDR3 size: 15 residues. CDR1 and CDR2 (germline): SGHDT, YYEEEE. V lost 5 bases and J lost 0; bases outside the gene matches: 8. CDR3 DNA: TGTGCCAGCAGTTATTGGACAGGATTCTCCTACGAGCAGTACTTC. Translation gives CASSYWTGFSYEQYF.

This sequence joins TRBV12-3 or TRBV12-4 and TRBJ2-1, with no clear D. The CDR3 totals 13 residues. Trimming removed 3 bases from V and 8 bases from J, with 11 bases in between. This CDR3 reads CASSLRWLDEQFF. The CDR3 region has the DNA TGTGCCAGCAGTTTGAGATGGCTCGATGAGCAGTTCTTC.

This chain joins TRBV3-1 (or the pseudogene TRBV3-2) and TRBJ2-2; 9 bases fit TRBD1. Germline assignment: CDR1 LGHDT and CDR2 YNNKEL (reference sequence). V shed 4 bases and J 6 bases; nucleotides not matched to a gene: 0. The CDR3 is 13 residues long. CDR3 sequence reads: CASSRDRAGELFF. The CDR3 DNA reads TGTGCCAGCAGCCGGGACAGGGCCGGGGAGCTGTTTTTT.

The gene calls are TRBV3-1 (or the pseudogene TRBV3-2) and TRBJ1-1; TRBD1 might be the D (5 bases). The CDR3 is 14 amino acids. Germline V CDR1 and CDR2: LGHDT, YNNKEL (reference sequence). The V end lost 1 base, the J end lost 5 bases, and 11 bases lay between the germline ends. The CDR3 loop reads CASSQAAGSTEAFF. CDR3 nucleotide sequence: TGTGCCAGCAGCCAAGCGGCAGGGTCGACTGAAGCTTTCTTT.

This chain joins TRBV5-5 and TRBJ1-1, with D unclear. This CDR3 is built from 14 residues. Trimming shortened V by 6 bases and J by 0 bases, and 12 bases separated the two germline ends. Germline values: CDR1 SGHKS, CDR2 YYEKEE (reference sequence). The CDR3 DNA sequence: TGTGCCAGCACCCTGCTCACAGTGAACACTGAAGCTTTCTTT. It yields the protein CASTLLTVNTEAFF.

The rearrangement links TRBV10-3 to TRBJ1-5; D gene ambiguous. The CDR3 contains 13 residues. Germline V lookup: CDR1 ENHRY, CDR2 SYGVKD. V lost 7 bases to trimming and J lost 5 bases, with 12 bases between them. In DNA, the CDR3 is TGTGCCATCAAAGGCGCCAATGATCAGCCCCAGCATTTT. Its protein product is CAIKGANDQPQHF.

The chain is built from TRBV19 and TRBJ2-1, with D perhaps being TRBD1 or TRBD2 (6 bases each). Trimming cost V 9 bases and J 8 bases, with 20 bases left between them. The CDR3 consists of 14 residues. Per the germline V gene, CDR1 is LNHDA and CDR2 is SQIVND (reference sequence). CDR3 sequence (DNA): TGTGCCAGCCGTCCCCCCGGGGGCCGCGATGAGCAGTTCTTC. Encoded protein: CASRPPGGRDEQFF. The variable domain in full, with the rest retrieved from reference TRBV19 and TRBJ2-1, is DGGITQSPKYLFRKEGQNVTLSCEQNLNHDAMYWYRQDPGQGLRLIYYSQIVNDFQKGDIAEGYSVSREKKESFPLTVTSAQKNPTAFYLCASRPPGGRDEQFFGPGTRLTVL.

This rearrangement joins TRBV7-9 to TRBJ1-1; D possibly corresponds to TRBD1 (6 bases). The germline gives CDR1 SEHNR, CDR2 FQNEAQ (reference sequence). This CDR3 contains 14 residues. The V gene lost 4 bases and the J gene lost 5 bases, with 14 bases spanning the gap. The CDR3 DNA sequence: TGTGCCAGCAGCTCGACAGGCGAGGGAACTGAAGCTTTCTTT. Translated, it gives CASSSTGEGTEAFF.

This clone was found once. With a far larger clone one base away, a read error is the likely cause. DNA of the CDR3: TGTGCCAGCATTCTCCACAGGGGGCGGAGTGAAGCTTTCTTT. Encoded protein: CASILHRGRSEAFF. The chain recombines TRBV28 with TRBJ1-1; 9 nucleotides align to TRBD1. CDR1 is MDHEN, CDR2 SYDVKM, per germline. The CDR3 loop spans 14 amino acids. With V trimmed by 7 bases and J by 7 bases, 10 bases remained unmatched.

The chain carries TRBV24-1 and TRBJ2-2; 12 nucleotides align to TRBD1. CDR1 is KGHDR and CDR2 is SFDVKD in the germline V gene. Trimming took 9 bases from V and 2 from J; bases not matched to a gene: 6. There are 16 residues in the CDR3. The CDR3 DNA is TGTGCCACCGATTCGGGGACAGGGGGCAACACCGGGGAGCTGTTTTTT. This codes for CATDSGTGGNTGELFF.

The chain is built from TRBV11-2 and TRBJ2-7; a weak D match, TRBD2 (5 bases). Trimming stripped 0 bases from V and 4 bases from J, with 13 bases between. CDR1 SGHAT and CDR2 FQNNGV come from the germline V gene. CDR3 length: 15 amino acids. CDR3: CASSLDPGNHYEQYF. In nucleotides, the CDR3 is TGTGCCAGCAGCTTAGATCCCGGGAATCATTACGAGCAGTACTTC. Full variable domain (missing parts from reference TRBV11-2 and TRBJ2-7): EAGVAQSPRYKIIEKRQSVAFWCNPISGHATLYWYQQILGQGPKLLIQFQNNGVVDDSQLPKDRFSAERLKGVDSTLKIQPAKLEDSAVYLCASSLDPGNHYEQYFGPGTRLTVT.

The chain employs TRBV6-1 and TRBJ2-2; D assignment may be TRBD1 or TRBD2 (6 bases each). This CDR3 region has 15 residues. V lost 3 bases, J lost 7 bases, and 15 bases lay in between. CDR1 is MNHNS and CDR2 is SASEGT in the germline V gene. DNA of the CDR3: TGTGCCAGCAGTGAGATAACGGGGGCGTTCGGGGAGCTGTTTTTT. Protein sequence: CASSEITGAFGELFF.

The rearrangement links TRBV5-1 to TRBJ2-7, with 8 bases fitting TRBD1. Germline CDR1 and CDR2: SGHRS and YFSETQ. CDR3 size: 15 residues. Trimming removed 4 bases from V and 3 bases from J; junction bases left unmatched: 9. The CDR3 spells CASSIGQGLIYEQYF. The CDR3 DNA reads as TGCGCCAGCAGCATTGGACAGGGCTTGATCTACGAGCAGTACTTC.

CDR3 sequence (DNA): TGTGCCAGTAGTCTTCCGGCCGCCCTTGATGGGGTGAGCAATCAGCCCCAGCATTTT. As protein: CASSLPAALDGVSNQPQHF. The chain recombines TRBV19 with TRBJ1-5; the D is unclear. With 5 bases removed from V and 1 base from J, the gap between germline ends came to 24 bases. CDR3 length: 19 amino acids. Germline CDR1 is LNHDA and CDR2 is SQIVND (reference sequence).

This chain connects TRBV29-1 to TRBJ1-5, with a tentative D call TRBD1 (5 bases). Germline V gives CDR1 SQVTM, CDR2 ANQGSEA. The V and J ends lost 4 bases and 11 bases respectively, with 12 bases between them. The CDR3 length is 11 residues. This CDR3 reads CSVVQAGAQHF. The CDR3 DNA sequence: TGCAGCGTTGTACAGGCCGGGGCCCAGCATTTT.

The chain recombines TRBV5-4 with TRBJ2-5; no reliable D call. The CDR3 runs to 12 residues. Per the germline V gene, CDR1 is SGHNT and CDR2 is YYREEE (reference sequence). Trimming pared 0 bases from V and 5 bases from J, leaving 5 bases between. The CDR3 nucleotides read TGTGCCAGCAGCTTGGCCCGCGAGACCCAGTACTTC. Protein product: CASSLARETQYF.

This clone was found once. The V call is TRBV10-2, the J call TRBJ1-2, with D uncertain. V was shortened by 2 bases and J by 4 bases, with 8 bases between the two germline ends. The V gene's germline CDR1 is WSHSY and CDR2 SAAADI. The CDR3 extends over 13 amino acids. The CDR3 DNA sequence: TGCGCCAGCAGTGAGGCAGAAACCTATGGCTACACCTTC. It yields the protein CASSEAETYGYTF.

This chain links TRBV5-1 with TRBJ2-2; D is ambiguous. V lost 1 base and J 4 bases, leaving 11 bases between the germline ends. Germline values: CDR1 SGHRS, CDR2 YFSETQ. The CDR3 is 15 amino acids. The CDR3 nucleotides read TGCGCCAGCAGCTTGAGCAGGACCTCCACCGGGGAGCTGTTTTTT. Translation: CASSLSRTSTGELFF.

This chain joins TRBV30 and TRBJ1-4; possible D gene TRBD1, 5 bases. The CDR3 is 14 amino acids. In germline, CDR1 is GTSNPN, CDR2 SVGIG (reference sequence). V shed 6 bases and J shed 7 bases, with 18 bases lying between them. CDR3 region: CACLSGQGGEKLFF. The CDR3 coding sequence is TGTGCCTGCCTCTCAGGGCAGGGAGGTGAAAAACTGTTTTTT.

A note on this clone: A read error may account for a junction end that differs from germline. CDR3 sequence reads: CASTLDRGASGEQFF. DNA of the CDR3: TGTGCCAGCACCTTAGACAGGGGGGCCTCAGGGGAGCAGTTCTTC. V gene TRBV11-2 combines with J gene TRBJ2-1; 9 bases map to TRBD1. CDR1 and CDR2 (germline): SGHAT, FQNNGV. The CDR3 covers 15 residues.

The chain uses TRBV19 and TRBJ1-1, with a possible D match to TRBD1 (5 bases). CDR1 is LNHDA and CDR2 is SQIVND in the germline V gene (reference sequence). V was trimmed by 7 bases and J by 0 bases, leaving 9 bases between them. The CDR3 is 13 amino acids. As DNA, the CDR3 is TGTGCCAGTAAAAGACAGATGAACACTGAAGCTTTCTTT. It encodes CASKRQMNTEAFF.

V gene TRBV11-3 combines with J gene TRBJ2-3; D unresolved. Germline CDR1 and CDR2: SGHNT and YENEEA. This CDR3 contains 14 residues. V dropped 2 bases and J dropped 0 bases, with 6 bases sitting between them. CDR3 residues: CASSLYGSTDTQYF. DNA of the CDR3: TGTGCCAGCAGCTTATATGGCAGCACAGATACGCAGTATTTT.

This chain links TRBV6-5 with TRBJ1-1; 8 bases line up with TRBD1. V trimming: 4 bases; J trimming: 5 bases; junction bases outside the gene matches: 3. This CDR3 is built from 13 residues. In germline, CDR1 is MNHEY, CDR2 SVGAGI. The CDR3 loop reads CASSFQGATEAFF. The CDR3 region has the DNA TGTGCCAGCAGTTTCCAGGGGGCAACTGAAGCTTTCTTT.

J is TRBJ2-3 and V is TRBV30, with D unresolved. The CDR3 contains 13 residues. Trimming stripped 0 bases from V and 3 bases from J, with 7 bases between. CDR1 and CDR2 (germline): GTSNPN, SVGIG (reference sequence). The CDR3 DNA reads TGTGCCTGGAGTGTACAAAGAACAGATACGCAGTATTTT. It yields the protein CAWSVQRTDTQYF.

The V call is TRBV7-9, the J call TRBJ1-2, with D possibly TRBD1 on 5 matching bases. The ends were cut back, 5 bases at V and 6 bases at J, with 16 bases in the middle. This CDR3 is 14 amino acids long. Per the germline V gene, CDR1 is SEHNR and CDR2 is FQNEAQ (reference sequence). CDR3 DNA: TGTGCCAGCAGCCCTGAACATGGGGGGGATGGCTACACCTTC. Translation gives CASSPEHGGDGYTF.

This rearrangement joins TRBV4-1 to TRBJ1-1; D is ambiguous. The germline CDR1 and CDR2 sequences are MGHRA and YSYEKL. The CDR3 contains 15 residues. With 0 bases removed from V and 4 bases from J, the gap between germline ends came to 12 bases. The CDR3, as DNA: TGCGCCAGCAGCCAAGAAGGAAGGGAGGGCACTGAAGCTTTCTTT. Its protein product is CASSQEGREGTEAFF.